This TCR beta chain emerged from a study of CD8+ T cells in alopecia areata. Points from the study as a whole: Lesional scalp, especially alopecia totalis/universalis, showed higher clonality than normal scalp.

Turning to this clone: The antigen is undetermined.

Sequencing relied on a cDNA template that was reverse transcribed from extracted RNA. Data came from immunoSEQ multiplex PCR; TCRdb stores just in-frame clones and leaves some out. Seen here are under 130,000 clones, 55% observed once, and the top ten hold around 8.8%. V gave up 5 bases and J gave up 7 bases; unmatched junction bases: 13. Germline V gene sequence: CDR1 SNHLY, CDR2 FYNNEI. The CDR3 loop spans 15 amino acids. This receptor was obtained from a human donor in good health. The chain carries TRBV2 and TRBJ1-2; 7 bases map to TRBD1. Sequenced input: CD4+ T cells sorted from blood. CDR3 sequence (DNA): TGTGCCAGCAGTCCTGGGGACAGCCCGCGTATTGGCTACACCTTC. Translation: CASSPGDSPRIGYTF.